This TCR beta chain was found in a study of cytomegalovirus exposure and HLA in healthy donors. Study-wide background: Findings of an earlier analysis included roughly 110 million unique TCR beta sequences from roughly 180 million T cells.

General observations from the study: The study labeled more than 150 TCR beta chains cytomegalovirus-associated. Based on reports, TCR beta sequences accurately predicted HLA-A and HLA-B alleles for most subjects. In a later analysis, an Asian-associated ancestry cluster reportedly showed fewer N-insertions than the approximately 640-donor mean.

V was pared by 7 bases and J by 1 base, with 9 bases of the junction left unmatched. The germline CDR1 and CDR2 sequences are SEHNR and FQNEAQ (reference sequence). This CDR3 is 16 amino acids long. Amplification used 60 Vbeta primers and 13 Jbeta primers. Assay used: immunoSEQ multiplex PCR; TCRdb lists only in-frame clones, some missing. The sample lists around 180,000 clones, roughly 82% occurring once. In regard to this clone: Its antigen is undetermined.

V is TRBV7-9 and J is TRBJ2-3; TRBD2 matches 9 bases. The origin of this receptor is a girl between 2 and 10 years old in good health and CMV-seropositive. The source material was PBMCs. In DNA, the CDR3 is TGTGCCAGCACCCCACGGAGGACTAGCGGCACAGATACGCAGTATTTT. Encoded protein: CASTPRRTSGTDTQYF.